This T cell receptor (beta chain) appears in the sequencing data of a study of T-cell memory formation after mild COVID-19 (dated by TCRdb to the early 2020s). About the study as a whole: TCR sequence clusters from the two donors were largely donor specific. In two donors, T-cell clones that expanded and contracted after mild COVID-19 were followed by sequencing TCRalpha and TCRbeta repertoires longitudinally. The cohort comprised two young, previously healthy adult volunteers, one female and one male. What the work shows at the level of the full study, not this receptor alone: The second-wave clones that peaked on day 37 were not confirmed to be SARS-CoV-2 specific. The study included only a couple of mild cases, and larger cohorts that include severe cases with pre-infection samples were judged to be necessary. Clones contracting from day 15 to 85 had balanced CD4/CD8 phenotypes, while a second wave expanding from day 15 to 37 was biased towards CD4+. Contracting CD4+ clones were found mainly in CM and EM memory subsets, while CD8+ clones were enriched in EMRA. Some responding clones were detected in pre-infection memory, suggesting pre-existing cross-reactive memory T cells joined the SARS-CoV-2 response.

V is reduced by 2 bases and J by 4 bases, leaving a spacing of 11 bases between them. CDR1 MDHEN and CDR2 SYDVKM are derived from the germline V gene. The CDR3 contains 14 residues, cysteine and phenylalanine counted. Only the CDR3 portion is preserved as DNA: 42 bases, with reading frame beginning at the first base. A note on this clonotype: The clone's antigen remains unknown. Base qualities were left out, and no much larger clone turns up one base away.

The run used an Illumina NovaSeq 6000. TCRalpha and TCRbeta cDNA libraries were built by 5'RACE with constant-segment primers, adding sample barcodes and unique molecular identifiers. Trizol reagent was used to extract RNA from every sample. The libraries were amplified in two PCR steps, and the second step added a second sample barcode and Illumina TruSeq adapters. Sequencing of libraries was performed on an Illumina NovaSeq with 2 x 150 bp paired-end reads. The paper's processing steps were these. The reads were demultiplexed and collapsed into UMI-guided consensus sequences using migec v1.2.7. Using mixcr v2.1.11, the UMI consensuses were aligned to TRA and TRB V and J templates and assembled into clonotypes. A clonotype was counted as expanded or contracted only if both edgeR and NoisET called the change significant, with noise models trained on biological replicates. For edgeR calls, a false discovery rate-adjusted p below 0.01 and a log2 fold-change threshold of 1 were applied. As an exploratory analysis of dynamics, max-normalized trajectories of the 1000 most abundant clonotypes were examined with PCA combined with hierarchical clustering. The CD4 or CD8 phenotype of responding clones was assigned using the separately sequenced CD4+ and CD8+ repertoires. TCRdb reran the public reads through fastp at Q25 and MiXCR, keeping productive beta chains. Rows are combined by CDR3 protein, so each entry shows the most common genes and DNA. TCRdb, not the original authors, processed these V and J calls. Present in this sample are about 290,000 distinct CDR3 sequences, less than 20% of which were seen just once. The top ten clones comprise roughly 23% of the sample.

Ficoll-Paque density gradient centrifugation was the method used to isolate PBMCs. The sequenced sample was PBMCs or a T cell subset sorted from them (not recorded which). The TCR was taken from a man aged 18 to 29 who had mild COVID-19 (a few samples of this study predate the infection). The sample titles of this study are shuffled in the database, so cell type and time point are left out; the donor was told from shared clones. The chain employs TRBV28 and TRBJ1-2; tentative D gene TRBD1, with 5 bases matching. The bases are TGTGCCAGCAGTTTAAGGGCAGACAGCTATGGCTACACCTTC. Translated, it gives CASSLRADSYGYTF.